This TCR beta chain was profiled in a study of CD8 T cells in Susac syndrome. Random-hexamer reverse transcription was applied to roughly 0.5 to 1 ug RNA. TCRdb re-derived calls from the immunoSEQ multiplex PCR reads in MiXCR, one entry per CDR3 protein. The sample has roughly 150,000 distinct CDR3 sequences, around 96% seen once; the top ten hold more than 0.2%. Sequencing of TCR beta was performed on blood CD8+ T cells and on blood CD4+ T cells. This clonotype was counted a single time. The sample was CD8+ T cells from PBMCs. The clonotype originates from a human donor with multiple sclerosis.

CDR3 loop: CSAITGHSGYTF. In DNA, the CDR3 is TGCAGTGCCATAACAGGGCACTCTGGCTACACCTTC. The chain joins TRBV20-1 to TRBJ1-2, with TRBD1 as a possible D gene (6 bases). Trimming shortened V by 6 bases and J by 7 bases, and 15 bases separated the two germline ends. From germline, CDR1 is DFQATT and CDR2 SNEGSKA (reference sequence). The CDR3 totals 12 residues.